These 8 T cell receptor beta chains were all obtained from the same sample, sequenced in a study of T cell responses to AZD1222 COVID-19 vaccine. The repertoire was sequenced with immunoSEQ multiplex PCR; TCRdb's copy has only in-frame clones and lacks some. The data hold more than 60,000 clones, with about nine tenths observed a single time. Specimen: peripheral blood, collected 28 days after the second AZD1222 dose. The receptors were gathered from an adult who received the AZD1222 COVID-19 vaccine.

DNA for the CDR3: TGTGCCAGCGGGACCGAGACAGACTCCTACAATGAGCAGTTCTTC. It translates to CASGTETDSYNEQFF. The rearrangement joins TRBV28 to TRBJ2-1, with D possibly being TRBD1 or TRBD2 (5 bases each). CDR1 is MDHEN and CDR2 is SYDVKM in the germline V gene. The CDR3 runs to 15 residues. Trimming pared 8 bases from V and 0 bases from J, leaving 14 bases between. Full variable domain (missing parts from reference TRBV28 and TRBJ2-1): DVKVTQSSRYLVKRTGEKVFLECVQDMDHENMFWYRQDPGLGLRLIYFSYDVKMKEKGDIPEGYSVSREKKERFSLILESASTNQTSMYLCASGTETDSYNEQFFGPGTRLTVL.

This sequence joins TRBV9 and TRBJ1-6; D is undetermined. This CDR3 spans 13 amino acids. Germline CDR1 and CDR2: SGDLS and YYNGEE. Trimming took 0 bases from V and 8 from J, leaving 6 bases between them. Here the CDR3 reads CASSVVSDSPLHF. For the CDR3, the DNA is TGTGCCAGCAGCGTAGTTTCTGATTCACCCCTCCACTTT.

This chain uses TRBV6-2 or TRBV6-3 with TRBJ2-7, with 8 bases that match TRBD2. CDR3 length equals 15 residues. The V gene end was trimmed by 5 bases and the J gene end by 0 bases; junction bases not matched to a gene: 6. CDR1 MNHEY and CDR2 SVGEGT come from the germline V gene. The CDR3 DNA sequence: TGTGCCAGCAGTGCACGCGGGGGGAGCTCCTACGAGCAGTACTTC. Protein: CASSARGGSSYEQYF.

The chain joins TRBV24-1 to TRBJ1-4, with 9 bases lining up with TRBD1. Trimming at V came to 3 bases and at J to 6 bases, leaving 7 bases not matched to a gene. Germline CDR1 KGHDR, CDR2 SFDVKD. The CDR3 is 16 residues long. CDR3: CATSDPSGTGYEKLFF. CDR3 sequence (DNA): TGTGCCACCAGTGATCCGTCCGGGACAGGGTATGAAAAACTGTTTTTT.

This chain links TRBV7-3 with TRBJ2-1; a weak D match, TRBD2 (6 bases). The germline V gene encodes CDR1 SGHTA and CDR2 FQGTGA. The V end was cut by 5 bases, the J end by 5 bases, with 19 bases between. The CDR3 sequence is 16 residues long. The CDR3 DNA is TGTGCCAGCAGCCCCTTGACTAGTTTCTTGCACAATGAGCAGTTCTTC. Amino acids: CASSPLTSFLHNEQFF.

The chain combines TRBV4-1 with TRBJ2-5; TRBD2 matches at 9 bases. This CDR3 contains 15 residues. With 3 bases clipped from V and 4 bases from J, the junction kept 6 bases outside the gene matches. Per germline, CDR1 MGHRA and CDR2 YSYEKL. The CDR3 spells CASSHAAGGRETQYF. DNA of the CDR3: TGCGCCAGCAGCCACGCTGCGGGGGGGCGAGAGACCCAGTACTTC.

The rearrangement uses TRBV5-6 and TRBJ2-7; D is possibly TRBD1 (5 bases). The CDR3 contains 12 residues. CDR1 is SGHDT and CDR2 is YYEEEE in the germline V gene. With 1 base removed from V and 4 bases from J, the gap between germline ends came to 6 bases. For the CDR3, the DNA is TGTGCCAGCAGCTTGCAGGGATACGAGCAGTACTTC. It encodes CASSLQGYEQYF.

This clone was picked up one time. The V call is TRBV7-9, the J call TRBJ2-1, with 13 positions matching TRBD2. This CDR3 region has 17 residues. J gave up 2 bases and V 5 bases, and 6 bases lay outside the gene matches. Germline CDR1 SEHNR, CDR2 FQNEAQ (reference sequence). CDR3 sequence: CASSVDGTSGTYNEQFF. CDR3 DNA: TGTGCCAGCAGCGTAGACGGGACTAGCGGGACCTACAATGAGCAGTTCTTC.